This TCR beta chain derives from a study of identical twins. TCRdb reprocessed the 5' RACE reads with MiXCR, giving one entry per CDR3 protein. The table shows more than 1.5 million distinct CDR3 sequences, with about 30% occurring only once. This clonotype was counted a single time. The antigen is unknown. The CDR3 spans 20 residues. The V gene's germline CDR1 is SGHRS and CDR2 YFSETQ. The J segment lost 2 bases and the V segment lost 0 bases, leaving 10 bases of the junction unmatched. Findings and limits, study-wide: Model-predicted out-of-frame TCR alpha sharing fell below observed values in monozygotic twins. Twin pairs' shared out-of-frame alpha sequences were enriched in low generation probability. Insertions were fewer in abundant cord blood beta clonotypes, whereas memory repertoires showed none of this pattern.

The sequence was obtained from a newborn girl in good health. Sequencing used cord blood. The gene calls are TRBV5-1 and TRBJ2-1; 14 positions agree with TRBD2. The CDR3 nucleotides are TGCGCCAGCAGCTTGGCTCCGGGACTAGCGGGAGTTGGGGCCTACAATGAGCAGTTCTTC. Protein: CASSLAPGLAGVGAYNEQFF.